The 19 T cell receptor beta chains reported below all come from one sample, sequenced in a study of cytomegalovirus exposure and HLA in healthy donors. TCRdb's copy holds only in-frame clones and misses some; the assay was immunoSEQ multiplex PCR. The data hold 200,000 to 300,000 clones, with roughly 91% observed a single time. Material for sequencing was PBMCs. Receptor source: a woman aged 25-40 years in good health and CMV-seronegative.

The DNA for the CDR3 is TGTGCCAGCAGCCAACCCGGAGGGGGGGAGCAGTTCTTC. Amino acids: CASSQPGGGEQFF. This chain connects TRBV4-2 to TRBJ2-1; possibly TRBD1 or TRBD2 for D (6 bases each). The germline V gene encodes CDR1 LGHNA and CDR2 YNFKEQ. CDR3 length: 13 amino acids. V gave up 2 bases and J gave up 10 bases, with 12 bases separating them.

V is TRBV19 and J is TRBJ2-7, with 11 bases fitting TRBD1. Trimming removed 8 bases from V and 3 bases from J; junction bases left unmatched: 3. CDR3 length: 13 residues. The germline V gene has CDR1 LNHDA and CDR2 SQIVND (reference sequence). This CDR3 is CASRDRGIYEQYF. The CDR3 nucleotides read TGTGCCAGTCGGGACAGGGGGATCTACGAGCAGTACTTC.

The rearrangement joins TRBV7-2 to TRBJ1-2; D gene unclear. The CDR3 sequence is 11 residues long. V lost 4 bases and J 2 bases, leaving 2 bases between the germline ends. CDR1 is SGHTA and CDR2 is FQGNSA in the germline V gene. CDR3 sequence (DNA): TGTGCCAGCAGCTCAAACTATGGCTACACCTTC. Translating gives CASSSNYGYTF.

The table lists this clone with a count of one. The chain has TRBV11-2 and TRBJ2-1; D may be TRBD1 (6 bases). The CDR3 is 15 residues long. Trimming removed 7 bases from V and 6 bases from J, with 19 bases in between. The germline V gene encodes CDR1 SGHAT and CDR2 FQNNGV. As DNA, the CDR3 is TGTGCCAGCACCCGTCTCTTTACAGGGCGCAATGAGCAGTTCTTC. This gives the protein CASTRLFTGRNEQFF.

The chain carries TRBV4-3 and TRBJ2-7, with 7 positions matching TRBD1. The CDR3 is 14 residues long. V was pared by 1 base and J by 5 bases, with 5 bases of the junction left unmatched. Germline V gene sequence: CDR1 LGHNA, CDR2 YSLEER. CDR3 region: CASSQGQGVDEQYF. In nucleotides, the CDR3 is TGCGCCAGCAGCCAAGGGCAGGGGGTGGACGAGCAGTACTTC.

CDR3 residues: CASSPTGGAYEQYF. As DNA, the CDR3 is TGCGCCAGCAGCCCAACAGGGGGAGCCTACGAGCAGTACTTC. The chain uses TRBV4-1 and TRBJ2-7, with 8 bases that match TRBD1. This CDR3 is 14 amino acids long. Losses at the gene ends were 4 bases for V and 2 bases for J; bases not matched to a gene: 4. Looked up from germline, CDR1 is MGHRA and CDR2 is YSYEKL.

The chain employs TRBV19 and TRBJ2-2; 7 positions match TRBD1. V lost 0 bases, J lost 3 bases, and 7 bases stayed unmatched. CDR1 is LNHDA, CDR2 SQIVND, per germline (reference sequence). The CDR3 totals 17 residues. CDR3 nucleotides: TGTGCCAGTAGTATAGATGGAGCAGGGGGTCACACCGGGGAGCTGTTTTTT. Protein product: CASSIDGAGGHTGELFF.

This clone was observed a single time. The chain carries TRBV2 and TRBJ2-1; 11 nucleotides agree with TRBD2. V dropped 6 bases and J dropped 5; count of bases not matched to a gene: 9. CDR1 is SNHLY, CDR2 FYNNEI, per germline. The CDR3 loop spans 16 amino acids. Written as DNA, the CDR3 is TGTGCCAGCAGCGAAAAAGGGACTAGCGGTAACAATGAGCAGTTCTTC. This gives the protein CASSEKGTSGNNEQFF. The whole variable domain, remainder taken from reference TRBV2 and TRBJ2-1, is EPEVTQTPSHQVTQMGQEVILRCVPISNHLYFYWYRQILGQKVEFLVSFYNNEISEKSEIFDDQFSVERPDGSNFTLKIRSTKLEDSAMYFCASSEKGTSGNNEQFFGPGTRLTVL.

This clone was counted between two and nine times. This chain uses TRBV30 with TRBJ1-4; tentatively, D is TRBD1 (6 bases). V lost 5 bases, J lost 8 bases, and 18 bases lay in between. Germline V lookup: CDR1 GTSNPN, CDR2 SVGIG (reference sequence). The CDR3 is 14 residues long. As DNA, the CDR3 is TGTGCCTGGCAAGACTACAGGGTCGACGAAAAACTGTTTTTT. Its protein product is CAWQDYRVDEKLFF.

The chain links TRBV5-1 to TRBJ2-7; 14 bases match TRBD2. CDR1 and CDR2 (germline): SGHRS, YFSETQ. This CDR3 has 15 amino acids. V was pared by 5 bases and J by 6 bases, with 7 bases of the junction left unmatched. In DNA, the CDR3 is TGCGCCAGCAGTGGACTAGCGGGAGGTCGGGGCGAGCAGTACTTC. Its protein is CASSGLAGGRGEQYF. The whole variable domain, filled in from reference TRBV5-1 and TRBJ2-7, reads KAGVTQTPRYLIKTRGQQVTLSCSPISGHRSVSWYQQTPGQGLQFLFEYFSETQRNKGNFPGRFSGRQFSNSRSEMNVSTLELGDSALYLCASSGLAGGRGEQYFGPGTRLTVT.

This sequence joins TRBV5-1 and TRBJ2-2; 10 bases match TRBD1. CDR3 length: 15 amino acids. J gave up 4 bases and V 2 bases, and 2 bases lay outside the gene matches. Per germline, CDR1 SGHRS and CDR2 YFSETQ. The CDR3 spells CASSLGQGGTGELFF. As DNA, the CDR3 is TGCGCCAGCAGCTTAGGACAGGGGGGCACCGGGGAGCTGTTTTTT.

The rearrangement links TRBV6-4 to TRBJ2-1; 13 positions match TRBD2. Germline V CDR1 and CDR2: MRHNA, SNTAGT. The CDR3 is 15 amino acids. The V segment lost 6 bases and the J segment 6 bases; nucleotides outside the gene matches: 5. The CDR3 loop is CASRKLAGGPNEQFF. DNA for the CDR3: TGTGCCAGCAGGAAACTAGCGGGAGGGCCCAATGAGCAGTTCTTC.

In this sample, this clone turned up once. The V call is TRBV7-2, the J call TRBJ2-1; D unresolved. Germline CDR1 and CDR2: SGHTA and FQGNSA. The CDR3 has 16 amino acids. Trimming left V 4 bases short and J 5 bases short, with 18 bases between. This chain's CDR3 is CASSSEAVGRHNEQFF. The CDR3 nucleotides are TGTGCCAGCAGCTCCGAGGCGGTGGGCCGACACAATGAGCAGTTCTTC.

CDR3 amino acids: CASSLGLAARVDTQYF. The CDR3 DNA sequence: TGTGCCAGCAGTTTGGGACTAGCGGCTAGGGTAGATACGCAGTATTTT. The chain joins TRBV27 to TRBJ2-3; 11 positions match TRBD2. Germline trimming cut 3 bases from V and 5 bases from J; bases unmatched to any gene: 7. The CDR3 runs to 16 residues. CDR1 is MNHEY, CDR2 SMNVEV, per germline (reference sequence).

The rearrangement uses TRBV19 and TRBJ1-5, with 8 nucleotides matching TRBD1. Trimming at V came to 6 bases and at J to 8 bases, leaving 9 bases not matched to a gene. There are 14 residues in the CDR3. Germline CDR1 is LNHDA and CDR2 is SQIVND (reference sequence). Written as DNA, the CDR3 is TGTGCCAGTAGATTGATGCCAGGGGGCGAGCCCCAGCATTTT. As protein: CASRLMPGGEPQHF.

This clone turned up a few times. The V call is TRBV28, the J call TRBJ2-2; the D is unclear. CDR3 length: 15 residues. Germline assignment: CDR1 MDHEN and CDR2 SYDVKM. The ends were cut back, 3 bases at V and 3 bases at J, with 11 bases in the middle. The CDR3 is CASSFMKGHTGELFF. Written as DNA, the CDR3 is TGTGCCAGCAGTTTCATGAAGGGCCACACCGGGGAGCTGTTTTTT.

The CDR3, as DNA: TGCGCCAGCAGCTTGCCGTACCAAGAGACCCAGTACTTC. Amino acids: CASSLPYQETQYF. The chain carries TRBV5-1 and TRBJ2-5; no clear D. The CDR3 extends over 13 amino acids. Trimming removed 1 base from V and 0 bases from J, with 4 bases in between. The germline V gene encodes CDR1 SGHRS and CDR2 YFSETQ.

This clone was found a few times. V gene TRBV2 combines with J gene TRBJ2-3; possibly TRBD2 for D (6 bases). The CDR3 is 16 residues long. V shed 6 bases and J shed 1 base, with 17 bases lying between them. Germline lookup yields CDR1 SNHLY and CDR2 FYNNEI. CDR3 loop: CASRRTGLDGTDTQYF. In DNA form, the CDR3 reads TGTGCCAGCAGGCGTACGGGACTGGACGGCACAGATACGCAGTATTTT.

V usage is TRBV25-1 and J usage is TRBJ2-2; TRBD1 matches at 7 bases. V lost 1 base, J lost 6 bases, and 5 bases stayed unmatched. Germline loops: CDR1 MGHDK, CDR2 SYGVNS. There are 15 residues in the CDR3. CDR3 DNA: TGTGCCAGCAGTGAATCGGGGACAGCCCCCGGGGAGCTGTTTTTT. Its protein product is CASSESGTAPGELFF. Full variable domain (missing parts from reference TRBV25-1 and TRBJ2-2): EADIYQTPRYLVIGTGKKITLECSQTMGHDKMYWYQQDPGMELHLIHYSYGVNSTEKGDLSSESTVSRIRTEHFPLTLESARPSHTSQYLCASSESGTAPGELFFGEGSRLTVL.